A single sample is the source of the 14 T cell receptor beta chains below, sequenced in a study of beta chain features in type 1 diabetes. Reverse transcription of all isolated RNA meant that expressed TCRB transcripts were sequenced. Here immunoSEQ multiplex PCR was the method, and the copy in TCRdb shows in-frame clones only, minus some. The sample lists 810,000 or so clones; roughly 15% were seen once. Sequenced sample: naive CD4+ T cells from blood. The receptors were gathered from a woman aged 18-29 years in good health.

The CDR3 DNA is TGTGCCAGCCTTCGGGACAGGGTGGGAGATACGCAGTATTTT. Its protein product is CASLRDRVGDTQYF. The chain is built from TRBV6-1 and TRBJ2-3, with 9 bases fitting TRBD1. J gave up 5 bases and V 8 bases, and 8 bases lay outside the gene matches. CDR1 and CDR2 from the germline V gene are MNHNS and SASEGT. The CDR3 is 14 residues long.

The chain uses TRBV5-1 and TRBJ2-3; TRBD2 aligns across 15 bases. Germline lookup yields CDR1 SGHRS and CDR2 YFSETQ. Unmatched junction bases numbered 8, after V lost 4 bases and J lost 2 bases. This CDR3 is 18 amino acids long. CDR3 sequence (DNA): TGCGCCAGCAGCCTGCCCGGACTAGCGGGAGGGCCCACAGATACGCAGTATTTT. Translated: CASSLPGLAGGPTDTQYF.

In this sample, this clone turned up a few times. The V and J genes are TRBV28 and TRBJ2-7, with 10 bases aligning to TRBD1. The CDR3 is 15 amino acids. The J segment lost 4 bases and the V segment lost 6 bases, leaving 9 bases of the junction unmatched. The germline CDR1 and CDR2 sequences are MDHEN and SYDVKM. Here the CDR3 reads CASRAPGQGFYEQYF. The DNA of the CDR3 is TGTGCCAGCAGAGCGCCGGGACAGGGGTTTTACGAGCAGTACTTC.

The gene calls are TRBV28 and TRBJ2-1; TRBD2 matches at 7 bases. This CDR3 is 16 amino acids long. Germline CDR1 reads MDHEN; CDR2 reads SYDVKM. After removal of 5 bases from V and 7 bases from J, the junction contained 14 bases not matched to a gene. The CDR3 bases are TGTGCCAGCAGTCCACCGACTAAGCGGGGAACAAATGAGCAGTTCTTC. Its protein is CASSPPTKRGTNEQFF.

The rearrangement links TRBV4-3 to TRBJ2-2, with 12 bases that match TRBD2. The trim removed 11 bases at V and 3 bases at J, leaving 10 bases unmatched. This CDR3 spans 16 amino acids. Germline V gene lookup returns CDR1 LGHNA and CDR2 YSLEER. The CDR3 is CASTRLAGVDTGELFF. Written as DNA, the CDR3 is TGCGCCTCGACCCGACTAGCGGGAGTAGACACCGGGGAGCTGTTTTTT.

A few counts support this clone. The chain recombines TRBV4-2 with TRBJ1-5, with a possible D match to TRBD1 (5 bases). Germline CDR1 reads LGHNA; CDR2 reads YNFKEQ. The CDR3 runs to 14 residues. V gave up 4 bases and J gave up 1 base, with 8 bases separating them. The CDR3 bases are TGTGCCAGCAGCCCCGGACAAAGCAATCAGCCCCAGCATTTT. Translation: CASSPGQSNQPQHF.

This clone was counted a few times. The chain links TRBV27 to TRBJ2-1, with 8 nucleotides matching TRBD1. Germline V gene data show CDR1 as MNHEY and CDR2 as SMNVEV (reference sequence). The V gene end was trimmed by 6 bases and the J gene end by 6 bases; junction bases not matched to a gene: 16. This CDR3 spans 17 amino acids. The CDR3 sequence: CASSHAYDRDRPNEQFF. For the CDR3, the DNA is TGTGCCAGCAGCCACGCCTATGACCGGGACAGGCCCAATGAGCAGTTCTTC.

This clone has more than one count but fewer than ten. Other DNA sequences of this sample code for an identical CDR3. This rearrangement joins TRBV5-1 to TRBJ2-7; 10 bases match TRBD2. Germline V lookup: CDR1 SGHRS, CDR2 YFSETQ. J lost 2 bases, V lost 1 base, and 0 bases had no gene match. The CDR3 runs 14 residues. As DNA, the CDR3 is TGCGCCAGCAGCTTGACTAGCGGGGCCTACGAGCAGTACTTC. This gives the protein CASSLTSGAYEQYF.

This clone turned up a few times. The V gene is TRBV28, the J gene TRBJ2-1, with D unclear. V lost 8 bases, J lost 8 bases, and 7 bases lay in between. CDR1 and CDR2 (germline): MDHEN, SYDVKM. The CDR3 is made up of 10 amino acids. CDR3 sequence: CASGMDEQFF. The CDR3 coding sequence is TGTGCCAGCGGTATGGATGAGCAGTTCTTC. Full variable domain (outside the CDR3, taken from reference TRBV28 and TRBJ2-1): DVKVTQSSRYLVKRTGEKVFLECVQDMDHENMFWYRQDPGLGLRLIYFSYDVKMKEKGDIPEGYSVSREKKERFSLILESASTNQTSMYLCASGMDEQFFGPGTRLTVL.

The chain has TRBV4-1 and TRBJ2-5; 7 positions match TRBD1. CDR1 is MGHRA, CDR2 YSYEKL, per germline. The CDR3 has 14 residues. Unmatched junction bases numbered 4, after V lost 1 base and J lost 5 bases. The CDR3 sequence: CASSQGRGYETQYF. The CDR3, as DNA: TGCGCCAGCAGCCAAGGCAGGGGGTATGAGACCCAGTACTTC.

The chain uses TRBV7-9 and TRBJ2-7; 9 bases agree with TRBD1. V trimming: 1 base; J trimming: 5 bases; junction bases outside the gene matches: 9. This CDR3 spans 16 amino acids. CDR1 SEHNR and CDR2 FQNEAQ come from the germline V gene (reference sequence). The CDR3: CASSLGTGVRGDEQYF. CDR3 DNA sequence: TGTGCCAGCAGCTTAGGGACAGGGGTCCGGGGGGACGAGCAGTACTTC.

Only a few counts were recorded for this clone. The rearrangement joins TRBV6-6 to TRBJ2-3; D is possibly TRBD1 or TRBD2 (5 bases each). V was shortened by 0 bases and J by 5 bases, with 15 bases between the two germline ends. Germline CDR1 reads MNHNY; CDR2 reads SVGAGI (reference sequence). The CDR3 contains 16 residues. CDR3 loop: CASSYSGTRTGDTQYF. The CDR3 coding sequence is TGTGCCAGCAGTTACTCTGGGACCCGAACCGGAGATACGCAGTATTTT.

This rearrangement joins TRBV9 to TRBJ2-3, with TRBD2 identical over 9 bases. V lost 0 bases, J lost 4 bases, and 12 bases stayed unmatched. CDR1 and CDR2 (germline): SGDLS, YYNGEE. There are 18 residues in the CDR3. DNA for the CDR3: TGTGCCAGCAGCGTAGATAATCTAGCGGGAAAGGGGGCAGATACGCAGTATTTT. Translating it yields CASSVDNLAGKGADTQYF.

J is TRBJ2-2 and V is TRBV11-2; 7 nucleotides match TRBD2. The J segment lost 2 bases and the V segment lost 0 bases, leaving 3 bases of the junction unmatched. In germline, CDR1 is SGHAT, CDR2 FQNNGV. The CDR3 spans 16 residues. The CDR3 nucleotides read TGTGCCAGCAGCTTAGAGGGCGGGAGAAACACCGGGGAGCTGTTTTTT. This sequence encodes CASSLEGGRNTGELFF. The whole variable domain, filled in from reference TRBV11-2 and TRBJ2-2, reads EAGVAQSPRYKIIEKRQSVAFWCNPISGHATLYWYQQILGQGPKLLIQFQNNGVVDDSQLPKDRFSAERLKGVDSTLKIQPAKLEDSAVYLCASSLEGGRNTGELFFGEGSRLTVL.